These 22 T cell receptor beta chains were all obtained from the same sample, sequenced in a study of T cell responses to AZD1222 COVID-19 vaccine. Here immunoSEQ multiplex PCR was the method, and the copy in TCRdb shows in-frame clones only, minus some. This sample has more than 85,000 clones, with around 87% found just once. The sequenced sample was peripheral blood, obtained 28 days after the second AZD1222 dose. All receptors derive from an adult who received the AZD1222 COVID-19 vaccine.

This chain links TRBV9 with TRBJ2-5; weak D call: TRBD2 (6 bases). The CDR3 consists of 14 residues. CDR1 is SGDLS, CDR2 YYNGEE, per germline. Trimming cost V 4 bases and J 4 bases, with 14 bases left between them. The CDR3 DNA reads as TGTGCCAGCAGCCCCCGCGGGGCCTTAGAGACCCAGTACTTC. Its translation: CASSPRGALETQYF.

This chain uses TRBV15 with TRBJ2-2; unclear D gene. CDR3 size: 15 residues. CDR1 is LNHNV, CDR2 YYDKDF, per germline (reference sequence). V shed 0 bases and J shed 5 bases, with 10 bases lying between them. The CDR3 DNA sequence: TGTGCCACCAGCAGAGATCTCGGGTCTACCGGGGAGCTGTTTTTT. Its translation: CATSRDLGSTGELFF. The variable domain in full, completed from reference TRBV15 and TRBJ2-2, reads DAMVIQNPRYQVTQFGKPVTLSCSQTLNHNVMYWYQQKSSQAPKLLFHYYDKDFNNEADTPDNFQSRRPNTSFCFLDIRSPGLGDTAMYLCATSRDLGSTGELFFGEGSRLTVL.

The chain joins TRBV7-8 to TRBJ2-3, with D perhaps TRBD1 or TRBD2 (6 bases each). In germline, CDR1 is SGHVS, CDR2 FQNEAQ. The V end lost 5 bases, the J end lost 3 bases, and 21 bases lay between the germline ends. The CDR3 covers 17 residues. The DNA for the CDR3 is TGTGCCAGCAGCGGCCCGGGGGCCATCCAAAGGACAGATACGCAGTATTTT. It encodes CASSGPGAIQRTDTQYF.

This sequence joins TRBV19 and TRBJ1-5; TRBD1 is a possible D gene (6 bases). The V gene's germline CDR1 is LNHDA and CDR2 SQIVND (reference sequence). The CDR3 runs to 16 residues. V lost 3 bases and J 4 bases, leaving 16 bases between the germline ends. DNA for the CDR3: TGTGCCAGTAGTATCAAGATTCAGGGGCCAAATCAGCCCCAGCATTTT. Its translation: CASSIKIQGPNQPQHF.

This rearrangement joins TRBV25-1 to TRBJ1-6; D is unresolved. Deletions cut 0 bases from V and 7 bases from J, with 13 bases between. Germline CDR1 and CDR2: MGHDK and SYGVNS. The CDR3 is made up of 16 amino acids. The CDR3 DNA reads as TGTGCCAGCAGTGAATATGGTCGACGGCTGAATTCACCCCTCCACTTT. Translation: CASSEYGRRLNSPLHF.

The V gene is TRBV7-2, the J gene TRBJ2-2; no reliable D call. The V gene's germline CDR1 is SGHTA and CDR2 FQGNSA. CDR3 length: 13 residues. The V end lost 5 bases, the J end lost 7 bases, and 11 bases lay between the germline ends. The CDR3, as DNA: TGTGCCAGCAGCGGATCGCAACTCGGGGAGCTGTTTTTT. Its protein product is CASSGSQLGELFF.

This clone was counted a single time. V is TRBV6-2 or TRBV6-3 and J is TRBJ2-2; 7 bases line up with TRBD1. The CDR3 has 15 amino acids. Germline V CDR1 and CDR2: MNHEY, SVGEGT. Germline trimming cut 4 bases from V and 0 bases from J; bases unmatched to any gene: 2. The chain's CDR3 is CASSFGTANTGELFF. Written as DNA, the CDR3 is TGTGCCAGCAGTTTTGGGACAGCGAACACCGGGGAGCTGTTTTTT.

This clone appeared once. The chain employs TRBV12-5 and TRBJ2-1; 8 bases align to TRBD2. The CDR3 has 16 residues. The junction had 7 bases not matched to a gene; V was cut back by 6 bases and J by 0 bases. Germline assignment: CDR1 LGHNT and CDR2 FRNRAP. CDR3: CASGSVSGNSYNEQFF. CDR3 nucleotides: TGTGCTAGTGGATCCGTTAGCGGGAACTCCTACAATGAGCAGTTCTTC.

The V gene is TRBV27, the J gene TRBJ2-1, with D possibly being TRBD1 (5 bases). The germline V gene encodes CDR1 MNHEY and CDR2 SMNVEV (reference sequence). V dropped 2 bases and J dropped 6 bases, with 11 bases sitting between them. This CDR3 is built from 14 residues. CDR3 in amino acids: CASSLRGRGNEQFF. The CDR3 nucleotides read TGTGCCAGCAGTTTAAGGGGTAGGGGCAATGAGCAGTTCTTC.

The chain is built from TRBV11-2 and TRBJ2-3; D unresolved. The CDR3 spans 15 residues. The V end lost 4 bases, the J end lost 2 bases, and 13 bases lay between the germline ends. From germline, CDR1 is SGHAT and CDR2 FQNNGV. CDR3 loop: CASSSAGPNTDTQYF. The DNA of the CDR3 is TGTGCCAGCAGCTCCGCCGGACCGAACACAGATACGCAGTATTTT.

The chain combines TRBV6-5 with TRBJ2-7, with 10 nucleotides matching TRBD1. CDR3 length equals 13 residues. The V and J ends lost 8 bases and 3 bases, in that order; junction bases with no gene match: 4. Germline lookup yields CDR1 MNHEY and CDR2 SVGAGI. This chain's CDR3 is CASERDRGYEQYF. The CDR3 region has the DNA TGTGCCAGCGAAAGGGACAGGGGCTACGAGCAGTACTTC.

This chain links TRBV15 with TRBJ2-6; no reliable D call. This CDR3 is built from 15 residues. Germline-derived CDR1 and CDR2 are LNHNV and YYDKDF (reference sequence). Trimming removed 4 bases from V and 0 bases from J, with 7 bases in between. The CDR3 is CATSTQTSGANVLTF. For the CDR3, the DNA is TGTGCCACCAGCACGCAGACCTCTGGGGCCAACGTCCTGACTTTC. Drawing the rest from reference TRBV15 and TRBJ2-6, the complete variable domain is DAMVIQNPRYQVTQFGKPVTLSCSQTLNHNVMYWYQQKSSQAPKLLFHYYDKDFNNEADTPDNFQSRRPNTSFCFLDIRSPGLGDTAMYLCATSTQTSGANVLTFGAGSRLTVL.

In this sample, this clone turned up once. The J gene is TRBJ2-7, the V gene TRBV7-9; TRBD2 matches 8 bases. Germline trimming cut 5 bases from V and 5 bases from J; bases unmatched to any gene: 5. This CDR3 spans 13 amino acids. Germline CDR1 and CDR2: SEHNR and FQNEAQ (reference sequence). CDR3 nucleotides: TGTGCCAGCAGCCGAGCGGGAGCCCACGAGCAGTACTTC. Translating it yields CASSRAGAHEQYF.

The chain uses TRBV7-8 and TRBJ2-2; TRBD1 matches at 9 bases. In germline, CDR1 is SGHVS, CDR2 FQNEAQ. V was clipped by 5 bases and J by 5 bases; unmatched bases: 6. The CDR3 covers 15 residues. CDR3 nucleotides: TGTGCCAGCAGCCGAGCGGACAGGGGAACCGGGGAGCTGTTTTTT. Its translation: CASSRADRGTGELFF.

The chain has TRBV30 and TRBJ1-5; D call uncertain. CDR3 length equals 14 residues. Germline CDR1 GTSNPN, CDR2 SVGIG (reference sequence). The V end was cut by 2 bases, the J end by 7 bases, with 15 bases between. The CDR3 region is CAWSPISSRQPQHF. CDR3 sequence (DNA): TGTGCCTGGAGTCCCATATCCAGTCGGCAGCCCCAGCATTTT.

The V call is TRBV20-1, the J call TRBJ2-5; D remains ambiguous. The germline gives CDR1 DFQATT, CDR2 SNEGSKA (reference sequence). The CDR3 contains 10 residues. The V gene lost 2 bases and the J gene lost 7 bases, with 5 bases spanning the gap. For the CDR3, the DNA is TGCAGTGCTAGAAACGGGACCCAGTACTTC. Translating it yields CSARNGTQYF.

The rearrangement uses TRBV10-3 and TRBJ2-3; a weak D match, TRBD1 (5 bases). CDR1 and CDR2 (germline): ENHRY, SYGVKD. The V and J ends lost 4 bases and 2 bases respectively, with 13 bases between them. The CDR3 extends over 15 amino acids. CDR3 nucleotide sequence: TGTGCCATCAGTGTAAGGCAGGGATCCACAGATACGCAGTATTTT. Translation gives CAISVRQGSTDTQYF.

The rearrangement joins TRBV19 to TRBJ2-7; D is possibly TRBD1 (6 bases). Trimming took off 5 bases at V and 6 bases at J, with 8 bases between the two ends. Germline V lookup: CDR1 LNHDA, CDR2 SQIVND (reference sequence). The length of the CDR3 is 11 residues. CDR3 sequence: CASSLRGEQYF. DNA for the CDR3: TGTGCCAGTAGTCTCAGGGGCGAGCAGTACTTC.

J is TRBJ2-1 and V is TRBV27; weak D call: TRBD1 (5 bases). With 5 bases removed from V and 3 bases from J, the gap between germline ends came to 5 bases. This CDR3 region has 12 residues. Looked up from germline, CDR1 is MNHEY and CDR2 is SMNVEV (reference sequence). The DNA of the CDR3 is TGTGCCAGCAGTGACAGCTACAATGAGCAGTTCTTC. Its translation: CASSDSYNEQFF.

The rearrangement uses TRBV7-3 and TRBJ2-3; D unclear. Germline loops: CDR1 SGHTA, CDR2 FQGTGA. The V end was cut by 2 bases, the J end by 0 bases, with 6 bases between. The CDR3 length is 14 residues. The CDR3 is CASSLVGSTDTQYF. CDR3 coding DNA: TGTGCCAGCAGCTTAGTCGGTAGCACAGATACGCAGTATTTT.

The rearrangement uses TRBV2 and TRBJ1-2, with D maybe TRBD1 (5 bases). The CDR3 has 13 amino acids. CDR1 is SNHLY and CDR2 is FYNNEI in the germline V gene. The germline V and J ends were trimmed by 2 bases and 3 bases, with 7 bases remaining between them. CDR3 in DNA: TGTGCCAGCAGTGAACAGGGTTACTATGGCTACACCTTC. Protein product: CASSEQGYYGYTF.

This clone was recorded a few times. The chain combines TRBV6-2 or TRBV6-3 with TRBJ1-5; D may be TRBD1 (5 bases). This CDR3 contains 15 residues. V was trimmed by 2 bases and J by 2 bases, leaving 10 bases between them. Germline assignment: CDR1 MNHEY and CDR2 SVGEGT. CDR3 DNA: TGTGCCAGCAGTTACGGGGGAGAGGGCAATCAGCCCCAGCATTTT. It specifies CASSYGGEGNQPQHF.